A selection of T cell receptor beta chains follows, all from one sample in a study of T cells expressing NK-cell markers. TCRdb reprocessed the 5' RACE reads; each CDR3 protein has one entry and no DNA is given. The table for this sample gives approximately 550,000 distinct CDR3 sequences. The material sequenced was blood T cells: a sorted CD56 or NKG2C T cell subset, CD4+ or CD8+ T cells, or bulk PBMC T cells (not recorded which). All receptors come from a man aged 18-30 years in good health. CDR3s include the opening cysteine and the closing phenylalanine or tryptophan.

j_gene,v_gene,CDR3aa
TRBJ2-7,TRBV25-1,CASSVGTGGSYEQYF
TRBJ2-7,TRBV27,CASSLSSVPSGNRYEQYF
TRBJ2-3,TRBV12-3/TRBV12-4,CASSPRGGGRRTDTQYF
TRBJ1-4,TRBV27,CASSLGGARDEKLFF
TRBJ2-4,TRBV20-1,CSASSGSLAKNIQYF
TRBJ1-5,TRBV5-6,CASSLGIRGRQPQHF
TRBJ2-5,TRBV5-6,CASSLAGGLARETQYF
TRBJ2-5,TRBV10-3,CATRPGVAGGKETQYF
TRBJ2-1,TRBV6-5,CASSYGRAATYPQFF
TRBJ2-1,TRBV3-1,CASSQAIYRDRDEDEQFF
TRBJ1-5,TRBV12-3/TRBV12-4,CASSLGPMVSNQPQHF
TRBJ2-3,TRBV5-1,CASRGLAVTDTQYF
TRBJ2-1,TRBV6-2/TRBV6-3,CASISSGNEQFF
TRBJ2-1,TRBV4-2,CASSQNPDSGNEQFF
TRBJ2-2,TRBV12-3/TRBV12-4,CASTGAIGGSVTGELFF
TRBJ2-4,TRBV11-2,CASSHNPTSRWDIQYF
TRBJ1-1,TRBV5-1,CASSAPGHVGTEAFF
TRBJ2-3,TRBV7-9,CASSLGPVAGYF
TRBJ2-1,TRBV7-8,CASSSASRPGYNEQFF
TRBJ2-1,TRBV12-3/TRBV12-4,CASSSPGFLQLVNEQFF
TRBJ2-5,TRBV20-1,CSARDLLVETQYF
TRBJ2-7,TRBV5-1,CASSLEAWSYGEYEQYF
TRBJ2-2,TRBV3-1,CASSREGLPNTGELFF
TRBJ2-1,TRBV5-1,CASSWILLAGGINEQFF
TRBJ2-1,TRBV28,CASSYGTVYLGYNEQFF
TRBJ2-1,TRBV7-2,CASSPWTESGTSGVYNEQFF
TRBJ2-2,TRBV12-3/TRBV12-4,CASSPRDRDTGELFF
TRBJ2-3,TRBV15,CATSSHRRLHPRDTQYF
TRBJ2-7,TRBV5-5,CASSSGGAEQYF
TRBJ1-4,TRBV20-1,CSARGGFAEKLFF
TRBJ1-1,TRBV20-1,CSARDQNRGSWGAFF
TRBJ1-2,TRBV27,CASRRQGYDYGYTF
TRBJ1-2,TRBV10-3,CASTRQGGDYGYTF
TRBJ1-1,TRBV12-3/TRBV12-4,CASQKGSTEAFF
TRBJ2-7,TRBV27,CASSLTSGSPGQYF
TRBJ1-4,TRBV6-2/TRBV6-3,CASSYVPFATNEKLFF
TRBJ1-1,TRBV5-1,CASRETPSMNTEAFF
TRBJ2-1,TRBV6-1,CASSEDLAGGPVYNEQFF
TRBJ1-4,TRBV7-2,CASSSFPGTNEKLFF